Each of the 23 T cell receptor beta chains below was sequenced from the same sample in a study of post-analysis software for immune sequencing data. Which antigens these TCRs recognize remains unknown. General study findings and limits: Five or six TRBV segments, TRBV5-6, TRBV5-1 and TRBV20-1 among them, were found more frequent in patients than controls.

TCR beta libraries were prepared from cDNA with unique molecular identifiers. MiXCR, run by TCRdb on the PCR reads, gives a single entry per CDR3 protein. The sample contains approximately 690,000 distinct CDR3 sequences, 59% of which appear only once. Sequenced input: blood. The receptors here all came from a girl aged 2-10 years with multiple sclerosis.

The rearrangement uses TRBV20-1 and TRBJ1-1, with D possibly being TRBD1 (5 bases). The CDR3 length is 14 residues. Trimming stripped 3 bases from V and 2 bases from J, with 13 bases between. CDR1 is DFQATT and CDR2 is SNEGSKA in the germline V gene (reference sequence). CDR3 residues: CSARAGTANTEAFF. CDR3 bases: TGCAGTGCTAGGGCTGGGACGGCAAACACTGAAGCTTTCTTT.

The chain has TRBV20-1 and TRBJ2-5, with TRBD2 matching 8 bases. CDR1 DFQATT and CDR2 SNEGSKA come from the germline V gene (reference sequence). CDR3 size: 14 residues. Trimming removed 3 bases from V and 3 bases from J; junction bases left unmatched: 6. This CDR3 is CSASGGGREETQYF. For the CDR3, the DNA is TGCAGTGCTAGCGGCGGGGGGCGAGAAGAGACCCAGTACTTC.

The rearrangement uses TRBV9 and TRBJ2-3; TRBD2 matches 10 bases. This CDR3 has 16 amino acids. The ends lost 0 bases at V and 6 bases at J; junction bases unmatched: 7. CDR1 and CDR2 from the germline V gene are SGDLS and YYNGEE. CDR3 amino acids: CASSVAPGLATDTQYF. In DNA, the CDR3 is TGTGCCAGCAGCGTAGCTCCGGGACTAGCGACCGATACGCAGTATTTT.

This clonotype was observed a single time. The chain recombines TRBV20-1 with TRBJ2-1; weak D call: TRBD2 (6 bases). The CDR3 loop spans 17 amino acids. In germline, CDR1 is DFQATT, CDR2 SNEGSKA (reference sequence). Trimming cost V 1 base and J 0 bases, with 16 bases left between them. The CDR3: CSARGGGGLSSYNEQFF. CDR3 sequence (DNA): TGCAGTGCTAGAGGGGGAGGAGGGCTGAGCTCCTACAATGAGCAGTTCTTC.

This chain joins TRBV4-1 and TRBJ2-7; 7 nucleotides align to TRBD1. V dropped 4 bases and J dropped 1; count of bases not matched to a gene: 4. The CDR3 sequence is 14 residues long. Germline loops: CDR1 MGHRA, CDR2 YSYEKL. CDR3 protein: CASSPSTGSYEQYF. The CDR3 DNA follows: TGCGCCAGCAGCCCGTCGACAGGGTCCTACGAGCAGTACTTC.

The chain joins TRBV28 to TRBJ2-7; 8 nucleotides agree with TRBD2. CDR1 and CDR2 from the germline V gene are MDHEN and SYDVKM. This CDR3 comprises 17 residues. V lost 5 bases, J lost 2 bases, and 14 bases stayed unmatched. Here the CDR3 DNA reads TGTGCCAGCAGTATGGGTACTAGCGGTTATGGGACCTACGAGCAGTACTTC. Translated: CASSMGTSGYGTYEQYF.

This clonotype turned up a few times. The rearrangement links TRBV10-1 to TRBJ2-7, with TRBD2 matching 8 bases. This CDR3 has 12 residues. After removal of 8 bases from V and 7 bases from J, the junction contained 7 bases not matched to a gene. Germline CDR1 reads WNHNN; CDR2 reads SYGVQD (reference sequence). The CDR3: CASGSGRGEQYF. DNA for the CDR3: TGCGCCAGCGGGAGCGGGAGAGGTGAGCAGTACTTC.

V and J are TRBV19 and TRBJ1-1; no clear D. V was clipped by 2 bases and J by 4 bases, with 11 bases between them. Germline-derived CDR1 and CDR2 are LNHDA and SQIVND (reference sequence). The CDR3 has 14 residues. The CDR3 here is CASSIRQTRTEAFF. DNA for the CDR3: TGTGCCAGTAGTATACGTCAGACCCGCACTGAAGCTTTCTTT.

The V and J genes are TRBV2 and TRBJ2-7; 7 bases are shared with TRBD1. Trimming at V came to 10 bases and at J to 0 bases, leaving 6 bases not matched to a gene. CDR1 and CDR2 from the germline V gene are SNHLY and FYNNEI. The CDR3 has 13 residues. This chain's CDR3 is CATLRQGSYEQYF. CDR3 nucleotides: TGTGCCACCCTTAGACAGGGCTCCTACGAGCAGTACTTC.

In its sample, this clonotype was seen a few times. The chain recombines TRBV6-5 with TRBJ1-4, with D tentatively TRBD1 (5 bases). The CDR3 is 15 residues long. V was clipped by 5 bases and J by 4 bases, with 14 bases between them. Germline CDR1 MNHEY, CDR2 SVGAGI. CDR3 residues: CASSTGNRLNEKLFF. Written as DNA, the CDR3 is TGTGCCAGCAGTACTGGTAACAGGCTTAATGAAAAACTGTTTTTT.

V and J are TRBV7-2 and TRBJ2-5, with 14 bases matching TRBD2. Germline values: CDR1 SGHTA, CDR2 FQGNSA. The junction had 6 bases not matched to a gene; V was cut back by 2 bases and J by 1 base. CDR3 size: 18 residues. The CDR3 DNA follows: TGTGCCAGCAGCTTAACCCCGGGACTAGCGGGGGCCCAAGAGACCCAGTACTTC. Its translation is CASSLTPGLAGAQETQYF.

CDR3 bases: TGTGCCAGCAGCCCGCCGGGACAAGACTATGGCTACACCTTC. Its translation is CASSPPGQDYGYTF. The chain joins TRBV7-9 to TRBJ1-2; TRBD1 is a possible D gene (6 bases). The V and J ends lost 5 bases and 3 bases respectively, with 13 bases between them. The CDR3 runs 14 residues. CDR1 is SEHNR and CDR2 is FQNEAQ in the germline V gene (reference sequence). The whole variable domain, filled in from reference TRBV7-9 and TRBJ1-2, reads DTGVSQNPRHKITKRGQNVTFRCDPISEHNRLYWYRQTLGQGPEFLTYFQNEAQLEKSRLLSDRFSAERPKGSFSTLEIQRTEQGDSAMYLCASSPPGQDYGYTFGSGTRLTVV.

The chain has TRBV5-1 and TRBJ1-2, with 9 bases that match TRBD1. CDR3 size: 14 residues. From germline, CDR1 is SGHRS and CDR2 YFSETQ. With V trimmed by 3 bases and J by 8 bases, 8 bases remained unmatched. CDR3 nucleotides: TGCGCCAGCAGCTCACAGGGGGCCGGAAGAGGCTACACCTTC. Its protein is CASSSQGAGRGYTF.

This chain links TRBV4-3 with TRBJ1-4, with 7 bases lining up with TRBD1. The CDR3 extends over 16 amino acids. Trimming cost V 0 bases and J 8 bases; bases outside gene matches: 9. CDR1 LGHNA and CDR2 YSLEER come from the germline V gene. The CDR3 is CASSQDLVRGGEKLFF. The CDR3 DNA is TGCGCCAGCAGCCAAGATCTTGTCAGGGGGGGCGAAAAACTGTTTTTT.

The chain employs TRBV27 and TRBJ2-7; D remains ambiguous. CDR1 is MNHEY and CDR2 is SMNVEV in the germline V gene (reference sequence). V was trimmed by 5 bases and J by 10 bases, leaving 6 bases between them. CDR3 length equals 9 residues. CDR3 sequence reads: CASSPSQYF. In nucleotides, the CDR3 is TGTGCCAGCAGTCCTAGTCAGTACTTC.

The chain employs TRBV18 and TRBJ1-5, with unresolved D. CDR3 length: 15 residues. The ends were cut back, 6 bases at V and 3 bases at J, with 15 bases in the middle. Germline CDR1 reads KGHSH; CDR2 reads LQKENI. CDR3 DNA sequence: TGTGCCAGCTCCCCAGAGAGACTTCCCAATCAGCCCCAGCATTTT. It yields the protein CASSPERLPNQPQHF. The full variable domain, rest sourced from reference TRBV18 and TRBJ1-5, is NAGVMQNPRHLVRRRGQEARLRCSPMKGHSHVYWYRQLPEEGLKFMVYLQKENIIDESGMPKERFSAEFPKEGPSILRIQQVVRGDSAAYFCASSPERLPNQPQHFGDGTRLSIL.

This clonotype was seen only a few times. The gene calls are TRBV6-5 and TRBJ2-1; D remains ambiguous. This CDR3 is built from 16 residues. Germline CDR1 is MNHEY and CDR2 is SVGAGI. The germline V and J ends were trimmed by 1 base and 2 bases, with 12 bases remaining between them. CDR3 sequence reads: CASSYFSGPPYNEQFF. The DNA for the CDR3 is TGTGCCAGCAGTTACTTTTCCGGGCCACCCTACAATGAGCAGTTCTTC.

This sequence joins TRBV5-1 and TRBJ2-1; 10 nucleotides agree with TRBD1. The germline gives CDR1 SGHRS, CDR2 YFSETQ. The CDR3 is made up of 15 amino acids. V was pared by 1 base and J by 5 bases, with 3 bases of the junction left unmatched. CDR3 loop: CASSLLGTGDNEQFF. The CDR3 DNA reads TGCGCCAGCAGCTTGCTAGGGACAGGGGACAATGAGCAGTTCTTC.

The gene calls are TRBV10-1 and TRBJ1-1; D gene uncertain. CDR3 size: 14 residues. CDR1 is WNHNN and CDR2 is SYGVQD in the germline V gene (reference sequence). V lost 2 bases to trimming and J lost 0 bases, with 7 bases between them. The CDR3 DNA is TGCGCCAGCAGTGAGGACTCTTTGAACACTGAAGCTTTCTTT. Translated, it gives CASSEDSLNTEAFF.

The rearrangement links TRBV9 to TRBJ2-2; D not certain. Germline assignment: CDR1 SGDLS and CDR2 YYNGEE. V lost 2 bases and J 1 base, leaving 0 bases between the germline ends. This CDR3 has 12 residues. As DNA, the CDR3 is TGTGCCAGCAGCGTGAACACCGGGGAGCTGTTTTTT. Amino acids: CASSVNTGELFF.

The chain is built from TRBV6-4 and TRBJ1-2; D gene ambiguous. The CDR3 totals 13 residues. The germline V gene has CDR1 MRHNA and CDR2 SNTAGT. The V end was cut by 5 bases, the J end by 8 bases, with 15 bases between. Here the CDR3 DNA reads TGTGCCAGCAGTCCCGACGGTACCTGGGGCTACACCTTC. Encoded protein: CASSPDGTWGYTF.

The chain employs TRBV6-2 or TRBV6-3 and TRBJ2-6; no clear D. The CDR3 consists of 15 residues. CDR1 MNHEY and CDR2 SVGEGT come from the germline V gene. V was shortened by 5 bases and J by 6 bases, with 14 bases between the two germline ends. The CDR3 sequence: CASSTARLLANVLTF. CDR3 sequence (DNA): TGTGCCAGCAGTACCGCGAGGCTTCTGGCCAACGTCCTGACTTTC.

The genes are TRBV12-3 or TRBV12-4 and TRBJ1-2; D perhaps matches TRBD1 (5 bases). This CDR3 is built from 13 residues. V lost 5 bases and J 9 bases, leaving 16 bases between the germline ends. CDR3 residues: CASSPGPNFSYTF. CDR3 DNA: TGTGCCAGCAGTCCGGGACCGAATTTCAGCTACACCTTC.